This T cell receptor (beta chain) comes out of a study of cytomegalovirus exposure and HLA in healthy donors. General observations from the study: Most subjects' HLA-A and HLA-B alleles were reportedly predicted from TCR beta sequences. Most TCR sequences were seen very rarely across donors, but some public TCRs occurred in many.

This CDR3 is built from 15 residues. Germline loops: CDR1 WNHNN, CDR2 SYGVQD (reference sequence). V dropped 3 bases and J dropped 0 bases, with 9 bases sitting between them. The PCR contained 60 Vbeta and 13 Jbeta primers. Produced via immunoSEQ multiplex PCR; TCRdb's table is partial and in-frame only. This repertoire includes tens of thousands of clones. Concerning this clone: What it binds is not known.

The sequence derives from a male donor in good health and CMV-seropositive. The V call is TRBV10-1, the J call TRBJ1-3; D remains ambiguous. The sequenced sample was PBMCs. In DNA, the CDR3 is TGCGCCAGCAGTGAAGACAACGCCTCTGGAAACACCATATATTTT. Translating it yields CASSEDNASGNTIYF.